This entry lists 27 T cell receptor beta chains sequenced from one sample in a study of blood T cell repertoires in COVID-19. Using immunoSEQ multiplex PCR, the repertoire was profiled, and TCRdb retains in-frame clones only, with some absent. The sample has approximately 290,000 clones; 65% to 85% are singletons. The sequencing input was peripheral blood. The receptors originated from a person between 65 and 79 years old with COVID-19, enrolled during active disease.

This sequence joins TRBV9 and TRBJ2-3; 12 bases map to TRBD2. Trimming cost V 2 bases and J 3 bases; bases outside gene matches: 4. CDR1 is SGDLS and CDR2 is YYNGEE in the germline V gene. The CDR3 consists of 16 residues. This CDR3 reads CASSVLAGGGTDTQYF. CDR3 bases: TGTGCCAGCAGCGTTCTAGCGGGGGGGGGTACAGATACGCAGTATTTT.

The chain recombines TRBV29-1 with TRBJ2-1, with TRBD2 identical over 8 bases. Germline V gene data show CDR1 as SQVTM and CDR2 as ANQGSEA. The CDR3 loop spans 14 amino acids. V lost 3 bases, J lost 7 bases, and 8 bases stayed unmatched. The chain's CDR3 is CSVERGLGINEQFF. The CDR3 DNA reads as TGCAGCGTTGAGAGGGGACTAGGCATTAATGAGCAGTTCTTC.

The rearrangement joins TRBV7-6 to TRBJ1-3; TRBD1 agrees at 7 bases. Trimming at V came to 0 bases and at J to 1 base, leaving 3 bases not matched to a gene. Germline CDR1 reads SGHVS; CDR2 reads FNYEAQ. There are 16 residues in the CDR3. CDR3 nucleotides: TGTGCCAGCAGCTTAGCGCTGACAGGGTCTGGAAACACCATATATTTT. Its protein is CASSLALTGSGNTIYF.

The CDR3, as DNA: TGTGCCTGGAGGCCGGACAGTAGTATTGAAAAACTGTTTTTT. Protein: CAWRPDSSIEKLFF. The chain joins TRBV30 to TRBJ1-4; D is possibly TRBD1 (6 bases). This CDR3 is built from 14 residues. The germline gives CDR1 GTSNPN, CDR2 SVGIG (reference sequence). Trimming left V 3 bases short and J 7 bases short, with 15 bases between.

The chain joins TRBV7-2 to TRBJ2-3; D may be TRBD2 (6 bases). Trimming removed 1 base at V and 1 base at J, with 12 bases between. Germline values: CDR1 SGHTA, CDR2 FQGNSA. This CDR3 has 16 residues. CDR3 region: CASSLVGWEGTDTQYF. The CDR3 nucleotides read TGTGCCAGCAGCTTAGTGGGTTGGGAGGGCACAGATACGCAGTATTTT.

This chain uses TRBV21-1 with TRBJ2-7; the tabulated D call, TRBD2, remains unverified against the DNA. TRBV21-1 is an annotated pseudogene. This CDR3 region has 23 residues. The CDR3 region is CASSKVRDYPPPQGCRLIPMVYF. Written as DNA, the CDR3 is TGTGCCAGCAGCAAAGTAAGGGACTACCCTCCCCCACAGGGTTGCAGACTAATACCCATGGTGTACTTC.

The chain couples TRBV28 to TRBJ2-3; 7 bases fit TRBD2. This CDR3 comprises 16 residues. V lost 5 bases, J lost 4 bases, and 12 bases stayed unmatched. CDR1 and CDR2 (germline): MDHEN, SYDVKM. CDR3 amino acids: CASSPERDQGADTQYF. DNA of the CDR3: TGTGCCAGCAGTCCCGAGCGGGACCAAGGGGCAGATACGCAGTATTTT.

V and J are TRBV6-5 and TRBJ1-3; D remains unclear. CDR1 and CDR2 (germline): MNHEY, SVGAGI. The CDR3 loop spans 14 amino acids. Trimming cost V 6 bases and J 4 bases, with 13 bases left between them. CDR3 loop: CASRNLNVGNTIYF. DNA for the CDR3: TGTGCCAGCAGAAATCTAAACGTAGGAAACACCATATATTTT.

The rearrangement uses TRBV6-2 or TRBV6-3 and TRBJ1-5; D may be TRBD1 (5 bases). The V end was cut by 2 bases, the J end by 2 bases, with 13 bases between. Germline V gives CDR1 MNHEY, CDR2 SVGEGT. The CDR3 is made up of 16 amino acids. The CDR3 DNA sequence: TGTGCCAGCAGTTACGGGAATCGGGGGGGCAATCAGCCCCAGCATTTT. Translated, it gives CASSYGNRGGNQPQHF.

The gene calls are TRBV5-1 and TRBJ2-2, with TRBD1 matching over 8 bases. Trimming removed 4 bases from V and 4 bases from J; junction bases left unmatched: 9. There are 16 residues in the CDR3. CDR1 is SGHRS and CDR2 is YFSETQ in the germline V gene. CDR3 in DNA: TGCGCCAGCAGCCTCGGACAGGGCCACGTCACCGGGGAGCTGTTTTTT. As protein: CASSLGQGHVTGELFF. Using reference TRBV5-1 and TRBJ2-2 for the parts outside the CDR3, the full variable domain is KAGVTQTPRYLIKTRGQQVTLSCSPISGHRSVSWYQQTPGQGLQFLFEYFSETQRNKGNFPGRFSGRQFSNSRSEMNVSTLELGDSALYLCASSLGQGHVTGELFFGEGSRLTVL.

This chain uses TRBV6-2 or TRBV6-3 with TRBJ1-3; 11 nucleotides align to TRBD1. The CDR3 is 17 amino acids. Trimming at V came to 4 bases and at J to 5 bases, leaving 10 bases not matched to a gene. Germline CDR1 reads MNHEY; CDR2 reads SVGEGT. This CDR3 is CASSSAGTGGRRNTIYF. Here the CDR3 DNA reads TGTGCCAGCAGTTCGGCCGGGACAGGGGGTAGGCGAAACACCATATATTTT.

The V call is TRBV30, the J call TRBJ1-5; possibly TRBD1 for D (5 bases). V shed 3 bases and J shed 2 bases, with 11 bases lying between them. This CDR3 has 14 amino acids. Germline CDR1 GTSNPN, CDR2 SVGIG (reference sequence). The DNA for the CDR3 is TGTGCCTGGAGCAAAGGAGGGGGCAATCAGCCCCAGCATTTT. This encodes CAWSKGGGNQPQHF. Full variable domain (outside the CDR3, taken from reference TRBV30 and TRBJ1-5): SQTIHQWPATLVQPVGSPLSLECTVEGTSNPNLYWYRQAAGRGLQLLFYSVGIGQISSEVPQNLSASRPQDRQFILSSKKLLLSDSGFYLCAWSKGGGNQPQHFGDGTRLSIL.

This chain uses TRBV3-1 (or the pseudogene TRBV3-2) with TRBJ1-2; D unclear. Germline assignment: CDR1 LGHDT and CDR2 YNNKEL (reference sequence). The length of the CDR3 is 13 residues. The germline V and J ends were trimmed by 8 bases and 10 bases, with 20 bases remaining between them. The CDR3 coding sequence is TGTGCCAGCTCCTCCTGGGAGGGTTTTGTCTACACCTTC. Protein product: CASSSWEGFVYTF.

V and J are TRBV6-2 or TRBV6-3 and TRBJ1-1; a weak D match, TRBD1 (5 bases). The CDR3 contains 12 residues. Per germline, CDR1 MNHEY and CDR2 SVGEGT. V was shortened by 7 bases and J by 5 bases, with 11 bases between the two germline ends. The CDR3 region is CASNPGGTEAFF. In DNA form, the CDR3 reads TGTGCCAGCAACCCGGGGGGGACTGAAGCTTTCTTT.

Written as DNA, the CDR3 is TGTGCCAGCAGCCAACGCGGGCTTGGAAACACCATATATTTT. Amino acids: CASSQRGLGNTIYF. This chain uses TRBV4-2 with TRBJ1-3, with D unresolved. Trimming took 2 bases from V and 3 from J, leaving 8 bases between them. Germline loops: CDR1 LGHNA, CDR2 YNFKEQ. This CDR3 is 14 amino acids long.

The CDR3 DNA follows: TGTGCCAGCTCACCTTCCGGGACAGGGGGCTCGAGCTATGGCTACACCTTC. Its protein product is CASSPSGTGGSSYGYTF. The V gene is TRBV18, the J gene TRBJ1-2, with 12 bases fitting TRBD1. With 3 bases clipped from V and 4 bases from J, the junction kept 9 bases outside the gene matches. The CDR3 consists of 17 residues. CDR1 and CDR2 from the germline V gene are KGHSH and LQKENI.

The chain is built from TRBV2 and TRBJ1-2; 7 bases line up with TRBD1. Germline loops: CDR1 SNHLY, CDR2 FYNNEI. CDR3 length: 13 residues. The V segment lost 6 bases and the J segment 5 bases; nucleotides outside the gene matches: 6. The CDR3 DNA is TGTGCCAGCAGCAGGACAGGAACTTATGGCTACACCTTC. This codes for CASSRTGTYGYTF.

The chain carries TRBV5-4 and TRBJ1-6; no clear D. CDR1 SGHNT and CDR2 YYREEE come from the germline V gene (reference sequence). The CDR3 spans 17 residues. The V end lost 0 bases, the J end lost 10 bases, and 20 bases lay between the germline ends. CDR3 nucleotide sequence: TGTGCCAGCAGCTTGGGGTTCGTCGGGGATGGTAACTCACCCCTCCACTTT. It codes for CASSLGFVGDGNSPLHF.

The rearrangement links TRBV7-3 to TRBJ2-5, with D possibly TRBD2 on 6 matching bases. Germline assignment: CDR1 SGHTA and CDR2 FQGTGA. The CDR3 extends over 13 amino acids. Between the trimmed V and J ends, which lost 2 bases and 5 bases, there was a span of 9 bases. The CDR3 DNA reads TGTGCCAGCAGCTTAGGGACTCATGAGACCCAGTACTTC. Translated: CASSLGTHETQYF.

The chain links TRBV11-2 to TRBJ2-1; 11 bases are shared with TRBD2. The V gene end was trimmed by 5 bases and the J gene end by 3 bases; junction bases not matched to a gene: 3. The CDR3 runs 15 residues. The germline gives CDR1 SGHAT, CDR2 FQNNGV. CDR3 in DNA: TGTGCCAGCAGCATGGGGACTAGCGGCTACAATGAGCAGTTCTTC. Encoded protein: CASSMGTSGYNEQFF. The full variable domain, completed using reference TRBV11-2 and TRBJ2-1, is EAGVAQSPRYKIIEKRQSVAFWCNPISGHATLYWYQQILGQGPKLLIQFQNNGVVDDSQLPKDRFSAERLKGVDSTLKIQPAKLEDSAVYLCASSMGTSGYNEQFFGPGTRLTVL.

This clone was counted only a few times. The genes are TRBV3-1 (or the pseudogene TRBV3-2) and TRBJ2-7; TRBD2 aligns across 8 bases. V shed 3 bases, J shed 6 bases, and the junction held 10 bases outside the gene matches. The CDR3 covers 15 residues. Germline CDR1 is LGHDT and CDR2 is YNNKEL (reference sequence). The CDR3 is CASSQVSGGVGEQYF. CDR3 bases: TGTGCCAGCAGCCAGGTCTCCGGGGGGGTAGGCGAGCAGTACTTC.

The V and J genes are TRBV19 and TRBJ1-2, with TRBD1 identical over 10 bases. V gave up 5 bases and J gave up 8 bases; unmatched junction bases: 5. Germline V lookup: CDR1 LNHDA, CDR2 SQIVND (reference sequence). The CDR3 loop spans 13 amino acids. CDR3 residues: CASSPRDRGGYTF. The CDR3, as DNA: TGTGCCAGTAGTCCACGGGACAGGGGCGGCTACACCTTC.

CDR3 sequence (DNA): TGCGCCAGCAGCAGGGGCATGAACACTGAAGCTTTCTTT. It translates to CASSRGMNTEAFF. The chain combines TRBV5-1 with TRBJ1-1; possible D gene TRBD1, 5 bases. V dropped 4 bases and J dropped 0 bases, with 7 bases sitting between them. Germline V gene data show CDR1 as SGHRS and CDR2 as YFSETQ. The CDR3 loop spans 13 amino acids.

The genes are TRBV7-2 and TRBJ2-3; TRBD2 matches 8 bases. V lost 0 bases and J lost 5; bases outside the gene matches: 4. The CDR3 loop spans 15 amino acids. Germline CDR1 SGHTA, CDR2 FQGNSA. The CDR3 sequence is CASSLAGGGLDTQYF. CDR3 DNA sequence: TGTGCCAGCAGCTTAGCGGGCGGGGGGCTAGATACGCAGTATTTT.

This clone occurred a few times. The chain joins TRBV18 to TRBJ1-5; TRBD1 is a possible D gene (5 bases). Germline V gene sequence: CDR1 KGHSH, CDR2 LQKENI. V was shortened by 5 bases and J by 0 bases, with 11 bases between the two germline ends. This CDR3 is 15 amino acids long. The CDR3 sequence: CASSGTFDSNQPQHF. The CDR3 nucleotides read TGTGCCAGCTCAGGGACTTTTGATAGCAATCAGCCCCAGCATTTT.

J is TRBJ2-1 and V is TRBV4-2; 11 bases map to TRBD2. Germline V CDR1 and CDR2: LGHNA, YNFKEQ. Trimming removed 0 bases from V and 0 bases from J; junction bases left unmatched: 10. The CDR3 consists of 20 residues. Here the CDR3 reads CASSQDLVLAGENSYNEQFF. The DNA of the CDR3 is TGTGCCAGCAGCCAAGATCTGGTACTAGCGGGAGAAAACTCCTACAATGAGCAGTTCTTC.

The rearrangement links TRBV7-9 to TRBJ1-5; 11 bases match TRBD1. Germline trimming cut 8 bases from V and 0 bases from J; bases unmatched to any gene: 15. The CDR3 runs 19 residues. The germline V gene encodes CDR1 SEHNR and CDR2 FQNEAQ (reference sequence). In DNA form, the CDR3 reads TGTGCCAGCCCGCCGCCCGGGACAGGGGGAGTTTATAGCAATCAGCCCCAGCATTTT. Protein product: CASPPPGTGGVYSNQPQHF.